One and the same sample provided the 19 T cell receptor beta chains below, sequenced in a study of OX40 agonist ivuxolimab in advanced cancers. Library preparation used the immunoSEQ multiplex PCR assay. TCRdb took this table from immuneACCESS and kept in-frame rearrangements with V and J called. Such tables lack part of the clones; where checked against another copy, unresolved V genes explain under half of the gap, and the rest is unexplained. The sample table contains about 53,000 clones; only one count was recorded for over 75% of them. Of the sample, roughly a tenth is held by the ten largest clones. The starting material was CD4+ or CD8+ T cells sorted from blood, obtained in a trial of the OX40 agonist ivuxolimab. The receptors come from an adult with an advanced solid tumor such as melanoma, head and neck, liver or kidney cancer.

Only one count was recorded for this clone. This chain joins TRBV4-1 and TRBJ1-6, with a weak D call TRBD1 (5 bases). This CDR3 is built from 13 residues. The germline CDR1 and CDR2 sequences are MGHRA and YSYEKL. V shed 1 base and J shed 9 bases, with 7 bases lying between them. CDR3 sequence: CASSQGGGSPLHF. CDR3 DNA sequence: TGCGCCAGCAGCCAAGGCGGGGGTTCACCCCTCCACTTT.

The chain recombines TRBV10-2 with TRBJ2-4; possible D gene TRBD2, 5 bases. The CDR3 runs 14 residues. Germline CDR1 and CDR2: WSHSY and SAAADI. V was trimmed by 10 bases and J by 1 base, leaving 14 bases between them. Written as DNA, the CDR3 is TGCGCCACCTCGGAGGCTGGGGCCAAAAACATTCAGTACTTC. It translates to CATSEAGAKNIQYF.

The CDR3 here is CASSLGQNQPQHF. DNA of the CDR3: TGTGCCAGCAGCTTAGGACAGAATCAGCCCCAGCATTTT. The chain uses TRBV11-2 and TRBJ1-5, with a tentative D call TRBD1 (5 bases). From germline, CDR1 is SGHAT and CDR2 FQNNGV. Trimming pared 1 base from V and 4 bases from J, leaving 5 bases between. This CDR3 is 13 amino acids long.

DNA for the CDR3: TGTGCCATCACCGAGGGGGGAGGCGAGCAGTACTTC. Translated: CAITEGGGEQYF. V and J are TRBV10-3 and TRBJ2-7; D may correspond to TRBD1 or TRBD2 (6 bases each). Between the trimmed V and J ends, which lost 7 bases and 6 bases, there was a span of 13 bases. Germline CDR1 is ENHRY and CDR2 is SYGVKD. There are 12 residues in the CDR3.

This chain uses TRBV7-2 with TRBJ2-1; D not certain. The CDR3 spans 13 residues. Germline loops: CDR1 SGHTA, CDR2 FQGNSA. Between the trimmed V and J ends, which lost 5 bases and 10 bases, there was a span of 15 bases. The DNA of the CDR3 is TGTGCCAGCAGCATTTCCGGGTCACGGGAGCAGTTCTTC. It codes for CASSISGSREQFF.

The chain is built from TRBV7-2 and TRBJ1-6; tentatively, D is TRBD1 (5 bases). The CDR3 is 16 amino acids. Germline V lookup: CDR1 SGHTA, CDR2 FQGNSA. V was cut by 5 bases and J by 7 bases, with 18 bases left in between. The CDR3 coding sequence is TGTGCCAGCAGCCCCTACAGACAGTCCCAGAATTCACCCCTCCACTTT. It specifies CASSPYRQSQNSPLHF.

The chain employs TRBV7-8 and TRBJ2-3; 11 nucleotides line up with TRBD2. The CDR3 is 16 amino acids. V lost 5 bases and J lost 2; bases outside the gene matches: 6. Germline V gives CDR1 SGHVS, CDR2 FQNEAQ. This CDR3 reads CASSAGTSGFTDTQYF. CDR3 nucleotide sequence: TGTGCCAGCAGCGCTGGGACTAGCGGTTTCACAGATACGCAGTATTTT. The variable domain in full, with the rest retrieved from reference TRBV7-8 and TRBJ2-3, is GAGVSQSPRYKVAKRGQDVALRCDPISGHVSLFWYQQALGQGPEFLTYFQNEAQLDKSGLPSDRFFAERPEGSVSTLKIQRTQQEDSAVYLCASSAGTSGFTDTQYFGPGTRLTVL.

The chain is built from TRBV11-2 and TRBJ2-1, with 8 bases lining up with TRBD1. The length of the CDR3 is 14 residues. Germline trimming cut 1 base from V and 13 bases from J; bases unmatched to any gene: 9. Germline V gives CDR1 SGHAT, CDR2 FQNNGV. The CDR3 DNA sequence: TGTGCCAGCAGCTTAGCCCTCCCCGGGACAGGCCAGTTCTTC. This encodes CASSLALPGTGQFF.

The chain couples TRBV4-1 to TRBJ2-3; D is undetermined. Germline values: CDR1 MGHRA, CDR2 YSYEKL. The CDR3 is 17 residues long. V lost 1 base to trimming and J lost 1 base, with 15 bases between them. The CDR3 spells CASSQAGFSPGTDTQYF. The CDR3 DNA reads TGCGCCAGCAGCCAAGCCGGGTTCTCCCCCGGCACAGATACGCAGTATTTT.

The chain is built from TRBV19 and TRBJ1-1; D perhaps matches TRBD1 (6 bases). The V and J ends lost 8 bases and 3 bases respectively, with 13 bases between them. Looked up from germline, CDR1 is LNHDA and CDR2 is SQIVND (reference sequence). The CDR3 consists of 13 residues. The CDR3 here is CASGDKHDTEAFF. Written as DNA, the CDR3 is TGTGCCAGTGGGGACAAACATGACACTGAAGCTTTCTTT.

J is TRBJ1-1 and V is TRBV7-8, with D uncertain. The CDR3 is made up of 14 amino acids. The V and J ends lost 4 bases and 1 base respectively, with 10 bases between them. Germline V gene data show CDR1 as SGHVS and CDR2 as FQNEAQ. In nucleotides, the CDR3 is TGTGCCAGCAGCTCCTCCCCCGGGAACACTGAAGCTTTCTTT. Translating it yields CASSSSPGNTEAFF.

The V and J genes are TRBV21-1 and TRBJ1-3; the table's TRBD1 call for D was not verified on the DNA. TRBV21-1 is a pseudogene segment. This CDR3 contains 16 residues. CDR3 residues: CASSKEGPRHRNTIYF. The CDR3 coding sequence is TGTGCCAGCAGCAAAGAAGGCCCCCGACATCGTAACACCATATATTTT.

The chain couples TRBV5-4 to TRBJ2-3; 14 nucleotides line up with TRBD2. The germline gives CDR1 SGHNT, CDR2 YYREEE (reference sequence). The CDR3 consists of 13 residues. DNA for the CDR3: TGTGCTTCGGGACTAGCGGGGGAAGATACGCAGTATTTT. This gives the protein CASGLAGEDTQYF. Looking up the rest from reference TRBV5-4 and TRBJ2-3 gives the full variable domain: ETGVTQSPTHLIKTRGQQVTLRCSSQSGHNTVSWYQQALGQGPQFIFQYYREEENGRGNFPPRFSGLQFPNYSSELNVNALELDDSALYLCASGLAGEDTQYFGPGTRLTVL.

The chain couples TRBV6-5 to TRBJ2-7; D not resolved. The germline gives CDR1 MNHEY, CDR2 SVGAGI. The CDR3 runs 15 residues. V was cut by 6 bases and J by 2 bases, with 17 bases left in between. The CDR3 nucleotides are TGTGCCAGCAGACCTGCCGGGCAAATCACCTACGAGCAGTACTTC. Amino acids: CASRPAGQITYEQYF.

The chain recombines TRBV7-3 with TRBJ2-5; D may be TRBD2 (7 bases). Deletions cut 5 bases from V and 3 bases from J, with 13 bases between. There are 14 residues in the CDR3. Germline lookup yields CDR1 SGHTA and CDR2 FQGTGA. CDR3 residues: CASSRGANEETQYF. CDR3 DNA sequence: TGTGCCAGCAGCCGGGGGGCAAATGAAGAGACCCAGTACTTC.

V gene TRBV18 combines with J gene TRBJ2-2; D possibly uses TRBD1 or TRBD2 (5 bases each). CDR3 length: 15 amino acids. From germline, CDR1 is KGHSH and CDR2 LQKENI. Trimming left V 7 bases short and J 6 bases short, with 18 bases between. CDR3 DNA sequence: TGTGCCAGCTGTCCGGGGCCCTTACCCTCCGGGGAGCTGTTTTTT. Encoded protein: CASCPGPLPSGELFF. The variable domain in full, completed from reference TRBV18 and TRBJ2-2, reads NAGVMQNPRHLVRRRGQEARLRCSPMKGHSHVYWYRQLPEEGLKFMVYLQKENIIDESGMPKERFSAEFPKEGPSILRIQQVVRGDSAAYFCASCPGPLPSGELFFGEGSRLTVL.

The V gene is TRBV18, the J gene TRBJ1-1; D is ambiguous. The CDR3 has 15 amino acids. V lost 2 bases and J 1 base, leaving 11 bases between the germline ends. Germline V gene data show CDR1 as KGHSH and CDR2 as LQKENI. CDR3 residues: CASSPTLTPNTEAFF. As DNA, the CDR3 is TGTGCCAGCTCACCAACCCTTACACCGAACACTGAAGCTTTCTTT.

V is TRBV6-4 and J is TRBJ1-1; perhaps TRBD1 as D (5 bases). The CDR3 loop spans 13 amino acids. V shed 6 bases and J shed 12 bases, with 20 bases lying between them. Germline V gene sequence: CDR1 MRHNA, CDR2 SNTAGT. CDR3 bases: TGTGCCAGCAGCTATGGGGATGGGGACGGGACTTTCTTT. Translation gives CASSYGDGDGTFF.

This rearrangement joins TRBV19 to TRBJ2-7; 10 nucleotides match TRBD1. Germline V CDR1 and CDR2: LNHDA, SQIVND (reference sequence). Trimming cost V 2 bases and J 5 bases; bases outside gene matches: 9. The length of the CDR3 is 16 residues. The CDR3 spells CASSIQFRDRGHEQYF. CDR3 nucleotides: TGTGCCAGTAGTATACAATTTCGGGACAGGGGCCACGAGCAGTACTTC.